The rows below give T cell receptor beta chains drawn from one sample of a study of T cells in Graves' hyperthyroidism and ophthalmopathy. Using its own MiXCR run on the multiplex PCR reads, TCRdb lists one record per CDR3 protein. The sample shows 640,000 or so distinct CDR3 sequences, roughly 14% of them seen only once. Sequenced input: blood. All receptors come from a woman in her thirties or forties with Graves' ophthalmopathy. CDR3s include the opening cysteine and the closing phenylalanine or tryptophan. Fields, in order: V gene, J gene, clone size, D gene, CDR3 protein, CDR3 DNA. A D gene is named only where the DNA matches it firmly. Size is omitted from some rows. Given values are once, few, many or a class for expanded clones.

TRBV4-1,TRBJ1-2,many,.,CASSQDRDGGVGYGYTF,TGCGCCAGCAGCCAAGATAGAGACGGGGGAGTGGGCTATGGCTACACCTTC
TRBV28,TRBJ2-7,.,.,CASAGAPSYEQYF,TGTGCCAGCGCCGGAGCCCCCTCCTACGAGCAGTACTTC
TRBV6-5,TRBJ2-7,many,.,CASSYSRYGTYEQYF,TGTGCCAGCAGTTACTCCAGGTACGGGACATACGAGCAGTACTTC
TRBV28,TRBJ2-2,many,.,CASSGGGRGELFF,TGTGCCAGCAGCGGGGGAGGACGGGGGGAGCTGTTTTTT
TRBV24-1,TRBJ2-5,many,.,CATGVSETQYF,TGTGCCACCGGGGTGTCAGAGACCCAGTACTTC
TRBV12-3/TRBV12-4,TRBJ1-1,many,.,CASSVQANTEAFF,TGTGCCAGCAGCGTTCAAGCGAACACTGAAGCTTTCTTT
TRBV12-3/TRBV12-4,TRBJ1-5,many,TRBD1,CASSQGASQPQHF,TGTGCCAGCAGCCAGGGGGCAAGTCAGCCCCAGCATTTT
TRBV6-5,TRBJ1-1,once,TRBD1,CASSYTGQGGTEAFF,TGTGCCAGCAGTTACACCGGACAGGGAGGCACTGAAGCTTTCTTT
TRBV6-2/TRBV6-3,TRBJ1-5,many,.,CASSYALGYSNQPQHF,TGTGCCAGCAGTTACGCCTTGGGCTATAGCAATCAGCCCCAGCATTTT
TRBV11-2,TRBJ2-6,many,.,CASSYSRGSGANVLTF,TGTGCCAGCAGCTACTCCCGGGGATCCGGGGCCAACGTCCTGACTTTC
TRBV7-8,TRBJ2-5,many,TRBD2,CASRGGRASETQYF,TGTGCCAGCAGGGGCGGGAGGGCCTCAGAGACCCAGTACTTC
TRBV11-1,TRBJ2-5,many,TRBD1,CASSATNRGRYQETQYF,TGTGCCAGCAGCGCCACAAACAGGGGGAGGTACCAAGAGACCCAGTACTTC
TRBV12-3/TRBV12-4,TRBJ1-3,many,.,CASGSVTSGNTIYF,TGTGCCAGCGGGTCCGTAACCTCTGGAAACACCATATATTTT
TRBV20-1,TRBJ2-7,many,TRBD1,CSARTGSSYEQYF,TGCAGCGCTAGGACAGGATCCTCCTACGAGCAGTACTTC
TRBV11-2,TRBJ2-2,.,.,CASSLVKGRRDHAAVTGELFF,TGTGCCAGCAGCTTAGTTAAGGGGCGTAGGGACCATGCCGCTGTCACCGGGGAGCTGTTTTTT
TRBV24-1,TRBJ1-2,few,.,CATSARRPGRETNYGYTF,TGTGCCACCAGTGCACGAAGACCGGGCCGAGAAACTAACTATGGCTACACCTTC
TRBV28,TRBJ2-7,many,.,CASSSTGREQYF,TGTGCCAGCAGTTCGACCGGTCGGGAGCAGTACTTC
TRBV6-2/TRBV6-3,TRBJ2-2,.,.,CASSYSIRGRTTGELFF,TGTGCCAGCAGTTACTCGATTAGAGGGAGGACCACCGGGGAGCTGTTTTTT
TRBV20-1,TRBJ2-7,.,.,CSARESGLYEQYF,TGCAGTGCTAGAGAGAGCGGACTCTACGAGCAGTACTTC
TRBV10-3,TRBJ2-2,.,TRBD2,CAISSGTTGELFF,TGTGCCATCAGTAGCGGGACCACCGGGGAGCTGTTTTTT
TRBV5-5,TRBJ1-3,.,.,CASSLGPVANGNTIYF,TGTGCCAGCAGCTTGGGGCCCGTGGCCAATGGAAACACCATATATTTT
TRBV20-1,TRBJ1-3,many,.,CSARDSSGRAGNTIYF,TGCAGTGCTAGGGACTCAAGTGGAAGGGCTGGAAACACCATATATTTT